This T cell receptor beta chain was identified during a study of control samples from healthy donors and cancer patients. The CDR3 extends over 13 amino acids. Germline V gives CDR1 MGHRA, CDR2 YSYEKL. Trimming took 0 bases from V and 5 from J, leaving 8 bases between them. TCRdb's table, derived via immunoSEQ multiplex PCR, lists solely in-frame clones and lacks some. The sample contains more than 70,000 clones, over 85% of which appear only once. The sequenced sample consisted of PBMCs. The chain combines TRBV4-1 with TRBJ2-7; D remains ambiguous. This TCR was sampled from a man aged 55 to 70 with lung cancer. The CDR3 protein is CASSQERRDEQYF. CDR3 nucleotide sequence: TGCGCCAGCAGCCAAGAAAGAAGGGACGAGCAGTACTTC.